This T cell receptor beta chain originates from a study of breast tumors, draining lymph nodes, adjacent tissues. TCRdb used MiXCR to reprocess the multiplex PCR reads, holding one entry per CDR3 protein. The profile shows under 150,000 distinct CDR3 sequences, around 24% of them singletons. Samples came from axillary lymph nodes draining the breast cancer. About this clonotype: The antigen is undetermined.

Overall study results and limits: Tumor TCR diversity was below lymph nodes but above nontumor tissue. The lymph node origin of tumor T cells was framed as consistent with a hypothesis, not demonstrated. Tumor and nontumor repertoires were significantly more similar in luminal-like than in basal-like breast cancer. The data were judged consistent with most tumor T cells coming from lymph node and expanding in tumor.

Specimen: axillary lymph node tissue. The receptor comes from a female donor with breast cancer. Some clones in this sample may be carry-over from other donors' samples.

The CDR3 is CASSLDREFDEQYF. CDR3 sequence (DNA): TGTGCCAGCAGCTTGGACAGGGAGTTTGACGAGCAGTACTTC. V usage is TRBV5-4 and J usage is TRBJ2-7; D might be TRBD1 (6 bases). Germline V lookup: CDR1 SGHNT, CDR2 YYREEE (reference sequence). The CDR3 length is 14 residues. The V gene lost 0 bases and the J gene lost 5 bases, with 12 bases spanning the gap.